One sample yielded the 20 T cell receptor beta chains listed below, sequenced in a study of T cells in Graves' hyperthyroidism and ophthalmopathy. TCR beta CDR3 sequences were amplified from RNA transcripts. First-round RT-PCR with HTBI primers amplified the TCR CDR3 region. TCRdb used MiXCR to reprocess the multiplex PCR reads, holding one entry per CDR3 protein. The repertoire has around 240,000 distinct CDR3 sequences, about a sixth of them found once; the top ten carry 25% to 30%. Material for sequencing was blood. These receptor sequences come from a woman aged 18-35 years with Graves' ophthalmopathy.

At least ten counts were recorded for this clonotype. The chain joins TRBV27 to TRBJ1-6; D remains ambiguous. Germline lookup yields CDR1 MNHEY and CDR2 SMNVEV (reference sequence). V was trimmed by 3 bases and J by 3 bases, leaving 12 bases between them. This CDR3 region has 16 residues. The DNA of the CDR3 is TGTGCCAGCAGTTTTATGACAAGTGACTATAATTCACCCCTCCACTTT. Its protein product is CASSFMTSDYNSPLHF.

This clonotype occurred many times. The V call is TRBV6-1, the J call TRBJ2-7, with 11 bases identical to TRBD2. Germline CDR1 reads MNHNS; CDR2 reads SASEGT. The CDR3 is 15 residues long. The trim removed 10 bases at V and 3 bases at J, leaving 11 bases unmatched. As DNA, the CDR3 is TGTGCCACCGAAAAAACTAGCGGGAGTTTCTACGAGCAGTACTTC. Residues: CATEKTSGSFYEQYF.

The chain links TRBV7-9 to TRBJ1-3; 8 bases agree with TRBD1. The CDR3 runs 16 residues. The J segment lost 0 bases and the V segment lost 4 bases, leaving 5 bases of the junction unmatched. Germline assignment: CDR1 SEHNR and CDR2 FQNEAQ (reference sequence). The CDR3 sequence is CASSSTTGASGNTIYF. DNA for the CDR3: TGTGCCAGCAGCTCGACGACAGGGGCCTCTGGAAACACCATATATTTT.

There are many counts of this clonotype. This sequence joins TRBV19 and TRBJ1-2; no firm D call. The CDR3 runs 12 residues. V shed 1 base and J shed 8 bases, with 8 bases lying between them. Germline values: CDR1 LNHDA, CDR2 SQIVND (reference sequence). The CDR3: CASSIGGGGYTF. The CDR3 nucleotides read TGTGCCAGTAGTATAGGCGGAGGCGGCTACACCTTC.

This clonotype was detected many times. This chain links TRBV7-2 with TRBJ2-6; 7 bases are a match to TRBD1. The J segment lost 0 bases and the V segment lost 1 base, leaving 3 bases of the junction unmatched. The CDR3 runs to 17 residues. Germline V lookup: CDR1 SGHTA, CDR2 FQGNSA. For the CDR3, the DNA is TGTGCCAGCAGCTTAGACGCAGGGGGCTCTGGGGCCAACGTCCTGACTTTC. The encoded protein is CASSLDAGGSGANVLTF.

This clonotype was recorded many times. The chain combines TRBV4-1 with TRBJ1-2; a possible D gene is TRBD1 (6 bases). Germline V gene lookup returns CDR1 MGHRA and CDR2 YSYEKL. The CDR3 runs to 15 residues. Trimming took 0 bases from V and 8 from J, leaving 16 bases between them. The CDR3 DNA sequence: TGCGCCAGCAGCCAAGAGGGGGCTGGGAAAGGAGGCTACACCTTC. Translated: CASSQEGAGKGGYTF.

The genes are TRBV9 and TRBJ2-2; D is undetermined. Germline V gene lookup returns CDR1 SGDLS and CDR2 YYNGEE. V was shortened by 3 bases and J by 9 bases, with 18 bases between the two germline ends. This CDR3 spans 15 amino acids. The CDR3 nucleotides read TGTGCCAGCAGCGCTTCGGACGGAATATCCCGGGAGCTGTTTTTT. This encodes CASSASDGISRELFF.

The sample holds many counts of this clonotype. The chain uses TRBV20-1 and TRBJ1-2; D not resolved. V lost 0 bases and J 8 bases, leaving 10 bases between the germline ends. The CDR3 covers 12 residues. From germline, CDR1 is DFQATT and CDR2 SNEGSKA (reference sequence). The CDR3 loop is CSARDGGLGYTF. The CDR3 DNA is TGCAGTGCTAGAGATGGAGGTCTGGGCTACACCTTC.

The sample holds many counts of this clonotype. The V call is TRBV19, the J call TRBJ2-1; TRBD1 agrees at 10 bases. Germline CDR1 LNHDA, CDR2 SQIVND (reference sequence). CDR3 size: 15 residues. V shed 6 bases and J 3 bases; nucleotides not matched to a gene: 5. For the CDR3, the DNA is TGTGCCAGTAGAGGGGACAGGGGCTTCTACAATGAGCAGTTCTTC. Encoded protein: CASRGDRGFYNEQFF. Together with reference TRBV19 and TRBJ2-1, the CDR3 gives the full variable domain: DGGITQSPKYLFRKEGQNVTLSCEQNLNHDAMYWYRQDPGQGLRLIYYSQIVNDFQKGDIAEGYSVSREKKESFPLTVTSAQKNPTAFYLCASRGDRGFYNEQFFGPGTRLTVL.

Comments on this clonotype: The junction differs from germline at one of its ends, possibly a read error. This chain uses TRBV6-2 or TRBV6-3 with TRBJ1-4, with 7 bases aligning to TRBD1. Germline assignment: CDR1 MNHEY and CDR2 SVGEGT. The CDR3 is made up of 15 amino acids. The CDR3 nucleotides are TGTGACAGCAGTTCGACAGGGATTGCTAATGAAAAACTGTTTTTT. This gives the protein CDSSSTGIANEKLFF.

The chain links TRBV11-3 to TRBJ2-1, with 13 positions matching TRBD2. Germline CDR1 is SGHNT and CDR2 is YENEEA. The ends lost 4 bases at V and 3 bases at J; junction bases unmatched: 12. CDR3 size: 19 residues. CDR3 bases: TGTGCCAGCAGCTCCCTCTCAACTAGCGGGGGGGCGTTCTACAATGAGCAGTTCTTC. As protein: CASSSLSTSGGAFYNEQFF.

This clonotype was recorded at least ten times. This chain joins TRBV5-1 and TRBJ2-1; D unresolved. V lost 0 bases and J 6 bases, leaving 7 bases between the germline ends. The CDR3 has 13 amino acids. The germline V gene has CDR1 SGHRS and CDR2 YFSETQ. The CDR3 loop is CASSLAQTNEQFF. CDR3 in DNA: TGCGCCAGCAGCTTGGCTCAGACCAATGAGCAGTTCTTC.

This clonotype showed up many times. The V and J genes are TRBV20-1 and TRBJ2-3; 10 nucleotides agree with TRBD2. The ends lost 5 bases at V and 5 bases at J; junction bases unmatched: 4. Germline CDR1 and CDR2: DFQATT and SNEGSKA (reference sequence). The CDR3 is made up of 13 amino acids. CDR3 nucleotide sequence: TGCAGTGCTCGAGGACTAGCGGTAGATACGCAGTATTTT. This codes for CSARGLAVDTQYF.

This clonotype was seen many times. The V gene is TRBV20-1, the J gene TRBJ2-1; tentative D call: TRBD2 (5 bases). The CDR3 spans 15 residues. The V gene's germline CDR1 is DFQATT and CDR2 SNEGSKA (reference sequence). V shed 2 bases and J shed 3 bases, with 14 bases lying between them. CDR3 sequence (DNA): TGCAGTGCTAGAAAAGGTGGACTGCTCTACAATGAGCAGTTCTTC. Translation: CSARKGGLLYNEQFF.

This clonotype was observed many times. The chain links TRBV15 to TRBJ2-1, with TRBD2 identical over 7 bases. Unmatched junction bases numbered 6, after V lost 0 bases and J lost 4 bases. From germline, CDR1 is LNHNV and CDR2 YYDKDF (reference sequence). The length of the CDR3 is 16 residues. This CDR3 is CATSRDRASGYNEQFF. As DNA, the CDR3 is TGTGCCACCAGCAGAGATCGGGCTAGCGGTTACAATGAGCAGTTCTTC.

This clonotype was seen ten or more times. This chain connects TRBV18 to TRBJ1-5; 8 bases map to TRBD1. Germline lookup yields CDR1 KGHSH and CDR2 LQKENI. There are 14 residues in the CDR3. After removal of 3 bases from V and 4 bases from J, the junction contained 2 bases not matched to a gene. CDR3 bases: TGTGCCAGCTCACCGGACAGGGAAAATCAGCCCCAGCATTTT. Translating it yields CASSPDRENQPQHF.

The table lists this clonotype with many counts. The chain couples TRBV5-1 to TRBJ2-3; perhaps TRBD2 as D (5 bases). The CDR3 is 12 amino acids. V was shortened by 0 bases and J by 6 bases, with 5 bases between the two germline ends. Germline V gene lookup returns CDR1 SGHRS and CDR2 YFSETQ. The CDR3 reads CASSLGRDTQYF. In DNA form, the CDR3 reads TGCGCCAGCAGCTTGGGGAGGGATACGCAGTATTTT.

This clonotype was recorded many times. The V call is TRBV7-9, the J call TRBJ2-3, with 10 bases fitting TRBD1. There are 16 residues in the CDR3. Germline V gene lookup returns CDR1 SEHNR and CDR2 FQNEAQ (reference sequence). The J segment lost 8 bases and the V segment lost 1 base, leaving 9 bases of the junction unmatched. The CDR3 protein is CASSLEGDRGRGTQYF. The CDR3 DNA sequence: TGTGCCAGCAGCTTAGAGGGGGACAGGGGACGGGGTACGCAGTATTTT. Full variable domain (missing parts from reference TRBV7-9 and TRBJ2-3): DTGVSQNPRHKITKRGQNVTFRCDPISEHNRLYWYRQTLGQGPEFLTYFQNEAQLEKSRLLSDRFSAERPKGSFSTLEIQRTEQGDSAMYLCASSLEGDRGRGTQYFGPGTRLTVL.

This clonotype was seen only a few times. The chain is built from TRBV28 and TRBJ2-5, with 14 positions matching TRBD2. The CDR3 extends over 18 amino acids. J lost 5 bases, V lost 7 bases, and 15 bases had no gene match. Germline values: CDR1 MDHEN, CDR2 SYDVKM. The CDR3 DNA reads TGTGCCAGCAACCCAACGGTGAGGACTAGCGGGGGGTTGGAGACCCAGTACTTC. Amino acids: CASNPTVRTSGGLETQYF.

This clonotype was counted many times. This chain uses TRBV29-1 with TRBJ1-1; maybe TRBD1 (5 bases). This CDR3 has 12 amino acids. The ends were cut back, 3 bases at V and 1 base at J, with 6 bases in the middle. Germline-derived CDR1 and CDR2 are SQVTM and ANQGSEA. The CDR3 bases are TGCAGCGTTGATGGGGCGAACACTGAAGCTTTCTTT. It translates to CSVDGANTEAFF.